Listed below are T cell receptor beta chains from one sample, sequenced in a study of blood T cell repertoires in COVID-19. Here immunoSEQ multiplex PCR was the method, and the copy in TCRdb shows in-frame clones only, minus some. Of 80,000 or so clones listed, approximately 86% are singletons. Material: peripheral blood. These receptors were collected from a woman aged 55-70 years with acute or convalescent COVID-19. CDR3s include the opening cysteine and the closing phenylalanine or tryptophan. D genes are given only for firm matches. Clone size is not always given. Where it is, it says once, few, many or a class for expanded clones.

V	D	J	size	DNA	CDR3
TRBV7-9	.	TRBJ1-2	few	TGTGCCAGCAGCTCTTTGGACAGCAACTATGGCTACACCTTC	CASSSLDSNYGYTF
TRBV10-3	TRBD2	TRBJ2-7	.	TGTGCCATCAGTGTTAGTAGCGGGAGGGCGGGCGAGCAGTACTTC	CAISVSSGRAGEQYF
TRBV29-1	.	TRBJ1-2	.	TGCAGCGTCTTCGCGCGGGGGGGCTACACCTTC	CSVFARGGYTF
TRBV9	TRBD1	TRBJ2-7	.	TGTGCCAGCAGCATACAGGGGGGCGGACCCTACGAGCAGTACTTC	CASSIQGGGPYEQYF
TRBV6-4	TRBD2	TRBJ2-1	.	TGTGCCAGCAGTGAGCGGGAGCACGGTGAGCAGTTCTTC	CASSEREHGEQFF
TRBV5-5	.	TRBJ2-7	.	TGTGCCAGCAGCCAGGGCCCACAGGGTAGGACCTCCTACGAGCAGTACTTC	CASSQGPQGRTSYEQYF
TRBV3-1/TRBV3-2	.	TRBJ2-7	.	TGTGCCAGCAGCCAAATTGGCAGATCCTACGAGCAGTACTTC	CASSQIGRSYEQYF
TRBV10-3	.	TRBJ1-1	.	TGTGCCATCAGCCAGGGCCAACTATCGACTGAAGCTTTCTTT	CAISQGQLSTEAFF
TRBV28	.	TRBJ1-1	.	TGTGCCAGCAGTTTAGACACCCCGAACACTGAAGCTTTCTTT	CASSLDTPNTEAFF
TRBV19	.	TRBJ1-2	.	TGTGCCAGTAGTTATCGGGTGGATCTAAACTATGGCTACACCTTC	CASSYRVDLNYGYTF
TRBV12-3/TRBV12-4	.	TRBJ1-1	.	TGTGCCAGCAGAGAAACAGGGTTGGCTTTCTTT	CASRETGLAFF
TRBV4-1	.	TRBJ2-7	.	TGCGCCAGCAGCCAAGAGGACTCCCCTGTTGGGGAGCAGTACTTC	CASSQEDSPVGEQYF
TRBV28	TRBD1	TRBJ2-7	.	TGTGCCAGCAGTCCGGGACAGGCTTCCTACGAGCAGTACTTC	CASSPGQASYEQYF
TRBV28	TRBD1	TRBJ1-5	.	TGTGCCAGCAGATACAGGGGGCGAGGCAATCAGCCCCAGCATTTT	CASRYRGRGNQPQHF
TRBV18	.	TRBJ2-7	.	TGTGCCAGCTCACCCCGGGAGCGCGACGAGCAGTACTTC	CASSPRERDEQYF
TRBV7-8	TRBD2	TRBJ2-7	.	TGTGCCAGCAGCCCGGCGGGACTAGGTTACGAGCAGTACTTC	CASSPAGLGYEQYF
TRBV4-1	.	TRBJ1-2	.	TGCGCCAGCAGCCAAGGACAGTTCTATGGCTACACCTTC	CASSQGQFYGYTF
TRBV20-1	TRBD1	TRBJ1-1	once	TGCAGTGCTAGTCCGACAGGGGATATGAACACTGAAGCTTTCTTT	CSASPTGDMNTEAFF
TRBV7-2	.	TRBJ1-5	.	TGTGCCAGCAGGCAGGGTCTTCAGCCCCAGCATTTT	CASRQGLQPQHF
TRBV7-2	.	TRBJ2-5	.	TGTGCCAGCAGCTTACAGGAACAAGAGACCCAGTACTTC	CASSLQEQETQYF
TRBV13	.	TRBJ2-2	.	TGTGCCAGCAGCCCACGTCGGAGCACCGGGGAGCTGTTTTTT	CASSPRRSTGELFF
TRBV28	.	TRBJ2-7	.	TGTGCCAGCACTCTTGCGGGGCTCCAGCCCACCTACGAGCAGTACTTC	CASTLAGLQPTYEQYF
TRBV3-1/TRBV3-2	TRBD1	TRBJ1-1	.	TGTGCCAGCAGCCAAGATCAGGGGGACACTGAAGCTTTCTTT	CASSQDQGDTEAFF
TRBV18	.	TRBJ2-1	.	TGTGCCAGCTCACCAGCGTCCAATGAGCAGTTCTTC	CASSPASNEQFF
TRBV3-1/TRBV3-2	.	TRBJ2-7	.	TGTGCCAGCAGCCAAGGAGAGGGATTTTACTCCTACGAGCAGTACTTC	CASSQGEGFYSYEQYF
TRBV24-1	TRBD1	TRBJ2-1	.	TGTGCCACCAGCACAGGGGGCTCCTACAATGAGCAGTTCTTC	CATSTGGSYNEQFF
TRBV4-2	.	TRBJ2-1	.	TGTGCCAGCAGCCAAGTTCAGATAGGCGGATACAATGAGCAGTTCTTC	CASSQVQIGGYNEQFF
TRBV28	TRBD1	TRBJ1-2	once	TGTGCCAGCAGTTTGACAGGGAGAAGTGGCTACACCTTC	CASSLTGRSGYTF
TRBV29-1	.	TRBJ1-6	.	TGCAGCGTGTCTGCCGGGACAAGGGGTTCACCCCTCCACTTT	CSVSAGTRGSPLHF
TRBV25-1	.	TRBJ1-3	.	TGTGCCAGCAGTGGCCAGGGACTCTCTGGAAACACCATATATTTT	CASSGQGLSGNTIYF
TRBV9	TRBD2	TRBJ2-7	.	TGTGCCAGCAGCGCGGGACTAGCGGGAATCTACGAGCAGTACTTC	CASSAGLAGIYEQYF
TRBV29-1	TRBD1	TRBJ1-1	.	TGCAGCGCCGCGGGACAGGGGCTAAAGACTGAAGCTTTCTTT	CSAAGQGLKTEAFF
TRBV28	TRBD1	TRBJ2-7	few	TGTGCCAGCAGTTTCCTCGCGGGACAGGGTTTCGAGCAGTACTTC	CASSFLAGQGFEQYF
TRBV3-1/TRBV3-2	.	TRBJ2-5	.	TGTGCCAGCAGCCACCGATTCCAGGGGCAAGAGACCCAGTACTTC	CASSHRFQGQETQYF
TRBV7-6	.	TRBJ1-1	.	TGTGCCAGCAGTCGAGCCGGCATCCCCTCCGGCGGTGAAGCTTTCTTT	CASSRAGIPSGGEAFF
TRBV5-1	.	TRBJ1-2	.	TGCGCCAGCAACGCCTCCCCCGGGGACTATGGCTACACCTTC	CASNASPGDYGYTF
TRBV24-1	TRBD2	TRBJ2-3	.	TGTGCCACCAGTGCCCGGGGGGGGGCGGAACGCACAGATACGCAGTATTTT	CATSARGGAERTDTQYF
TRBV7-2	TRBD1	TRBJ1-1	.	TGTGCCAGCAGCTTAGCGGGACAGGGGGTCACTGAAGCTTTCTTT	CASSLAGQGVTEAFF
TRBV7-9	TRBD2	TRBJ2-5	.	TGTGCCAGCAGCCCTGAACTAGCGGGGGGGCTGGAGACCCAGTACTTC	CASSPELAGGLETQYF
TRBV15	.	TRBJ2-7	.	TGTGCCACCAGCAGACGGAGTGCCTACGAGCAGTACTTC	CATSRRSAYEQYF
TRBV11-2	.	TRBJ1-3	.	TGTGCCAGCAGGCAGGTTCGTGACAGTAGACGAAACACCATATATTTT	CASRQVRDSRRNTIYF
TRBV5-8	.	TRBJ1-3	.	TGTGCCAGCAGCTTGGAAATTCAGACTGACTCTGGAAACACCATATATTTT	CASSLEIQTDSGNTIYF
TRBV5-1	TRBD2	TRBJ2-5	.	TGCGCCAGCAGCTTGGGCCTTAGGCGGGGGAACCAAGAGACCCAGTACTTC	CASSLGLRRGNQETQYF